The 17 T cell receptor beta chains presented below share a single source sample, sequenced in a study of T-cell reconstitution after alpha-beta-depleted transplantation in children. Construction of the TCRbeta library involved unique molecular identifiers. TCRdb reanalysed the PCR reads using MiXCR and keeps one entry per CDR3 protein. Of some 490,000 distinct CDR3 sequences listed, roughly an eighth were seen once; the top ten hold about 5.6%. The sample in question was PBMCs from the stem cell graft donor, obtained from the stem cell graft. The receptor source for this set is a human donor who donated a stem cell graft to a child with combined immunodeficiency.

This clonotype was found many times. The genes are TRBV20-1 and TRBJ2-2; 10 bases match TRBD2. J was trimmed by 0 bases and V by 1 base; bases with no gene match: 8. The germline V gene encodes CDR1 DFQATT and CDR2 SNEGSKA (reference sequence). The CDR3 runs 18 residues. The CDR3 spells CSARGGTSVRTNTGELFF. The DNA for the CDR3 is TGCAGTGCTAGAGGAGGGACTAGCGTAAGAACGAACACCGGGGAGCTGTTTTTT.

This clonotype was seen at least ten times. The chain carries TRBV5-5 and TRBJ1-4; 9 bases are a match to TRBD1. V trimming: 4 bases; J trimming: 14 bases; junction bases outside the gene matches: 18. Germline CDR1 is SGHKS and CDR2 is YYEKEE (reference sequence). There are 16 residues in the CDR3. The CDR3 spells CASSPGQGIMKGWLFF. In nucleotides, the CDR3 is TGTGCCAGCAGCCCGGGACAGGGCATAATGAAGGGGTGGCTGTTTTTT.

This clonotype was observed at least ten times. V and J are TRBV7-2 and TRBJ2-5; tentatively, D is TRBD2 (6 bases). Between the trimmed V and J ends, which lost 5 bases and 5 bases, there was a span of 15 bases. CDR3 length equals 14 residues. CDR1 SGHTA and CDR2 FQGNSA come from the germline V gene. The CDR3 is CASSPGLSGETQYF. In DNA, the CDR3 is TGTGCCAGCAGCCCGGGACTTTCGGGCGAGACCCAGTACTTC.

The chain joins TRBV20-1 to TRBJ2-2; D possibly corresponds to TRBD1 (5 bases). Germline lookup yields CDR1 DFQATT and CDR2 SNEGSKA (reference sequence). Trimming removed 3 bases from V and 1 base from J, with 9 bases in between. This CDR3 spans 14 amino acids. CDR3: CSASAGLNTGELFF. CDR3 DNA sequence: TGCAGTGCTAGTGCAGGGCTGAACACCGGGGAGCTGTTTTTT.

This clonotype turned up a few times. The rearrangement uses TRBV11-2 and TRBJ2-1; unclear D gene. The germline V gene has CDR1 SGHAT and CDR2 FQNNGV. Trimming took off 5 bases at V and 7 bases at J, with 9 bases between the two ends. The CDR3 covers 12 residues. In nucleotides, the CDR3 is TGTGCCAGCAGCCCCCGTAGAAATGAGCAGTTCTTC. Amino acids: CASSPRRNEQFF.

This clonotype came up a few times. V is TRBV20-1 and J is TRBJ2-3; TRBD2 agrees at 7 bases. The CDR3 runs to 15 residues. V gave up 0 bases and J gave up 1 base; unmatched junction bases: 4. Germline-derived CDR1 and CDR2 are DFQATT and SNEGSKA (reference sequence). CDR3 residues: CSARDGGRGTDTQYF. CDR3 DNA sequence: TGCAGTGCTAGAGATGGAGGGAGGGGCACAGATACGCAGTATTTT.

The J gene is TRBJ2-1, the V gene TRBV5-1; a possible D gene is TRBD2 (7 bases). Germline V lookup: CDR1 SGHRS, CDR2 YFSETQ. This CDR3 region has 15 residues. Between the trimmed V and J ends, which lost 6 bases and 8 bases, there was a span of 21 bases. The CDR3 sequence: CASTIRGRALHEQFF. DNA of the CDR3: TGCGCCAGCACCATAAGGGGGAGGGCCTTGCATGAGCAGTTCTTC.

This clonotype appeared many times. The chain couples TRBV24-1 to TRBJ2-3; D not resolved. The ends were cut back, 5 bases at V and 3 bases at J, with 8 bases in the middle. The germline V gene encodes CDR1 KGHDR and CDR2 SFDVKD. CDR3 length equals 13 residues. For the CDR3, the DNA is TGTGCCACCAGTGGGTCCGCTACAGATACGCAGTATTTT. This gives the protein CATSGSATDTQYF.

This clonotype has only a few counts. This chain joins TRBV7-8 and TRBJ2-5; D may be TRBD1 or TRBD2 (5 bases each). V was cut by 6 bases and J by 4 bases, with 24 bases left in between. The germline CDR1 and CDR2 sequences are SGHVS and FQNEAQ. The CDR3 is 17 residues long. The CDR3 bases are TGTGCCAGCAGAACTGGGCGAGGGACCCGTCGCGGAGAGACCCAGTACTTC. This gives the protein CASRTGRGTRRGETQYF.

This clonotype was recorded many times. The V gene is TRBV20-1, the J gene TRBJ2-1; D is uncertain. The ends were cut back, 3 bases at V and 3 bases at J, with 21 bases in the middle. CDR3 length: 17 amino acids. The V gene's germline CDR1 is DFQATT and CDR2 SNEGSKA (reference sequence). Here the CDR3 reads CSASNSSLPGDYNEQFF. For the CDR3, the DNA is TGCAGTGCTAGTAATTCAAGTTTACCTGGGGACTACAATGAGCAGTTCTTC.

V gene TRBV7-8 combines with J gene TRBJ1-4, with no clear D. Trimming removed 1 base at V and 5 bases at J, with 14 bases between. Germline V gene sequence: CDR1 SGHVS, CDR2 FQNEAQ. The CDR3 runs 16 residues. The CDR3 spells CASSLGSGLRNEKLFF. CDR3 nucleotides: TGTGCCAGCAGCTTAGGATCAGGCCTAAGGAATGAAAAACTGTTTTTT.

The genes are TRBV2 and TRBJ2-1, with 8 bases fitting TRBD1. CDR3 size: 14 residues. Germline V CDR1 and CDR2: SNHLY, FYNNEI. Germline trimming cut 4 bases from V and 5 bases from J; bases unmatched to any gene: 4. CDR3 sequence: CASSVNRGNNEQFF. The CDR3 bases are TGTGCCAGCAGTGTAAACAGGGGGAACAATGAGCAGTTCTTC.

This clonotype has at least ten counts. The chain links TRBV10-3 to TRBJ2-7; possible D gene TRBD2, 6 bases. Germline V gives CDR1 ENHRY, CDR2 SYGVKD. CDR3 size: 18 residues. V shed 5 bases and J shed 5 bases, with 28 bases lying between them. CDR3 region: CAISRSGTAEIAVNEQYF. The CDR3 nucleotides are TGTGCCATCAGTCGATCCGGGACGGCCGAGATAGCGGTGAACGAGCAGTACTTC.

This clonotype was seen only a few times. This could be a read error, since a much larger clone is one nucleotide away. The CDR3 spells CASRSGTDTQYF. Written as DNA, the CDR3 is TGTGCCAGCAGATCGGGCACAGATACGCAGTATTTT. This rearrangement joins TRBV27 to TRBJ2-3; no definite D call. Germline assignment: CDR1 MNHEY and CDR2 SMNVEV (reference sequence). With 6 bases removed from V and 1 base from J, the gap between germline ends came to 5 bases. The CDR3 covers 12 residues.

The chain employs TRBV30 and TRBJ1-5, with D hard to call. Per the germline V gene, CDR1 is GTSNPN and CDR2 is SVGIG (reference sequence). V was trimmed by 0 bases and J by 4 bases, leaving 13 bases between them. This CDR3 is built from 15 residues. This CDR3 is CAWSVNAGDNQPQHF. In DNA form, the CDR3 reads TGTGCCTGGAGTGTGAATGCAGGAGATAATCAGCCCCAGCATTTT.

This clonotype was seen only a few times. The V and J genes are TRBV10-3 and TRBJ2-5; 9 bases line up with TRBD2. Trimming took 2 bases from V and 2 from J; bases not matched to a gene: 6. The CDR3 is made up of 16 amino acids. CDR1 ENHRY and CDR2 SYGVKD come from the germline V gene. The CDR3 coding sequence is TGTGCCATCAGTGAGAAAGCTAGCGGGGCACAAGAGACCCAGTACTTC. Protein product: CAISEKASGAQETQYF.

The chain links TRBV5-5 to TRBJ2-7; 8 nucleotides match TRBD1. This CDR3 region has 15 residues. Unmatched junction bases numbered 13, after V lost 4 bases and J lost 7 bases. Germline V gives CDR1 SGHKS, CDR2 YYEKEE (reference sequence). CDR3 nucleotides: TGTGCCAGCAGCCTAAACGTGCCAACAGGGGGGGAGCAGTACTTC. Protein product: CASSLNVPTGGEQYF.